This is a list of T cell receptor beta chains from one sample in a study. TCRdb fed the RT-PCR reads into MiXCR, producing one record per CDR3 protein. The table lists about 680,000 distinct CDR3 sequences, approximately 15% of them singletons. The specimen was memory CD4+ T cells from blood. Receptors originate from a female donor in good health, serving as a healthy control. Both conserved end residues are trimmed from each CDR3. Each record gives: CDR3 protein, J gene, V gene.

ASSQGRTSGAPGF,TRBJ2-1,TRBV3-1
ASSSRSRGDEKLF,TRBJ1-4,TRBV27
ASSSPRGQGNSGANVLT,TRBJ2-6,TRBV27
SLELDASRNPYNEQF,TRBJ2-1,TRBV20-1
AWRTGVNTEAF,TRBJ1-1,TRBV30
ASSLEQRGWETQY,TRBJ2-5,TRBV7-2
ASSFRTSGTILTDTQY,TRBJ2-3,TRBV7-2
SVGAQTGTGELF,TRBJ2-2,TRBV29-1
ASRLRRDRADTQY,TRBJ2-3,TRBV7-3
ASSTEFDQPQH,TRBJ1-5,TRBV6-5
ASSFGGIDEKLF,TRBJ1-4,TRBV12-3/TRBV12-4
ASSPDSTTLYGYT,TRBJ1-2,TRBV28
AISARAQSGEQY,TRBJ2-7,TRBV10-3
ASNPQGWRRTDTQY,TRBJ2-3,TRBV28
ASSRDSSQETQY,TRBJ2-5,TRBV5-1
ASSLDRRGGF,TRBJ2-1,TRBV5-1
ASSNGKRDNSPLH,TRBJ1-6,TRBV3-1
AISENGGGGQPQH,TRBJ1-5,TRBV10-3
ASVFLPGTGEETQY,TRBJ2-5,TRBV5-1
ASSPGTGVGQPQH,TRBJ1-5,TRBV6-5
ASSFHRLYEQY,TRBJ2-7,TRBV27
ASSRPLGSGGPYEQY,TRBJ2-7,TRBV11-2
ASSSEAPAGEVYEQY,TRBJ2-7,TRBV4-3
AISESGGQETQY,TRBJ2-5,TRBV10-3
ASNNQAWETQY,TRBJ2-5,TRBV7-9
SVDFGSTDTQY,TRBJ2-3,TRBV29-1
ASSFGLAVSYEQY,TRBJ2-7,TRBV12-3/TRBV12-4
ASSPTRGQGLYEQF,TRBJ2-1,TRBV5-6
SCTSASGTYIQY,TRBJ2-4,TRBV20-1
ASSRDREYNEQF,TRBJ2-1,TRBV27
ASNRVSYNEQF,TRBJ2-1,TRBV2